The rows below give T cell receptor beta chains drawn from one sample of a study of OX40 agonist ivuxolimab in advanced cancers. Generated by immunoSEQ multiplex PCR, the TCRdb table keeps only in-frame clones and is missing some. The table records more than 55,000 clones, roughly 82% of them present only once. Source: CD4+ or CD8+ T cells sorted from blood, taken in a trial of the OX40 agonist ivuxolimab. The receptors stem from an adult with an advanced solid tumor such as melanoma, head and neck, liver or kidney cancer. CDR3s include the opening cysteine and the closing phenylalanine or tryptophan. The D gene is left open where the match is weak. Size values are once, few and many counts, or a class for expanded clones, and some rows have none.

J,V,D,size,DNA,CDR3
TRBJ2-3,TRBV5-4,NA,once,TGTGCCAGCAGCTTGGAGGCGGGGAACACAGATACGCAGTATTTT,CASSLEAGNTDTQYF
TRBJ2-3,TRBV12-2,NA,NA,TGTGCAAGTCGCTTGGGGACTAGCGGGAGGACAGATACGCAGTATTTT,CASRLGTSGRTDTQYF
TRBJ2-1,TRBV7-2,NA,NA,TGTGCCAGCAGCCGTACCCGCCTAGCGAGGGGGTTCTTC,CASSRTRLARGFF
TRBJ1-5,TRBV18,NA,NA,TGTGCCAGCTCTTCGGGGGAGGAGGGCAATCAGCCCCAGCATTTT,CASSSGEEGNQPQHF
TRBJ2-5,TRBV5-1,NA,NA,TGCGCCAGCAGCTGGGGGACGGGGTACCAAGAGACCCAGTACTTC,CASSWGTGYQETQYF
TRBJ2-7,TRBV10-1,TRBD2,NA,TGCGCCAGCAGTGACGGGGGGGGCAGCGCCTACGAGCAGTACTTC,CASSDGGGSAYEQYF
TRBJ1-1,TRBV7-2,NA,few,TGTGCCAGCAGCTTAGGACACTCGAACACTGAAGCTTTCTTT,CASSLGHSNTEAFF
TRBJ1-1,TRBV5-6,TRBD1,NA,TGTGCCAGCAGCAGACAGGGATGGAACACTGAAGCTTTCTTT,CASSRQGWNTEAFF
TRBJ1-2,TRBV11-1,TRBD1,NA,TGTGCCAGCAGCCCGGGACAGGGCCAAAACAACTATGGCTACACCTTC,CASSPGQGQNNYGYTF
TRBJ2-3,TRBV12-5,TRBD2,NA,TGTGCTAGTGGTTCGGAGGAGCTAGCGGGCCGCACAGATACGCAGTATTTT,CASGSEELAGRTDTQYF
TRBJ1-1,TRBV30,NA,NA,TGTGCCTGGAGTCAGTCGAACACTGAAGCTTTCTTT,CAWSQSNTEAFF
TRBJ2-7,TRBV9,NA,few,TGTGCCAGCAGCGTTGGAGGGGGGCGCGGGAAGAACGAGCAGTACTTC,CASSVGGGRGKNEQYF
TRBJ1-5,TRBV6-6,NA,NA,TGTGCCATCAGTGTTGTGGATCAGCCCCAGCATTTT,CAISVVDQPQHF
TRBJ2-2,TRBV7-7,NA,NA,TGTGCCAGCAGCCATAGTAGGGGAGGGGAGCTGTTTTTT,CASSHSRGGELFF
TRBJ2-6,TRBV5-1,TRBD1,NA,TGCGCCAGCAGCCAGGGACAGGGGGCGAGTGGGGCCAACGTCCTGACTTTC,CASSQGQGASGANVLTF
TRBJ2-3,TRBV18,TRBD2,NA,TGTGCCAGCTCACCGCGGACTAGCCTCACAGATACGCAGTATTTT,CASSPRTSLTDTQYF
TRBJ1-3,TRBV30,NA,NA,TGTGCCTGGGGCGTTAGTGGAAACACCATATATTTT,CAWGVSGNTIYF
TRBJ2-7,TRBV4-2,NA,NA,TGTGCCAGCAGCTTGGAGGGGATCTGGGGCGAGCAGTACTTC,CASSLEGIWGEQYF
TRBJ1-4,TRBV27,TRBD1,NA,TGTGCCAGCAGCTCTCGGGGACAGGGGGCTCAAAAACTGTTTTTT,CASSSRGQGAQKLFF
TRBJ1-3,TRBV2,NA,NA,TGTGCCAGCAGTGGGGGACTCTCGGGGGGAAACACCATATATTTT,CASSGGLSGGNTIYF
TRBJ2-3,TRBV27,NA,NA,TGTGCCAGCAGTTTAAACAGGGTCAGAGATACGCAGTATTTT,CASSLNRVRDTQYF
TRBJ2-3,TRBV28,TRBD1,NA,TGTGCCAGCAGCCAACCAGGACAGGGGTCCACAGATACGCAGTATTTT,CASSQPGQGSTDTQYF
TRBJ2-1,TRBV9,TRBD2,NA,TGTGCCAGCCGAGCCCTAGCGGGAAACTCCTACAATGAGCAGTTCTTC,CASRALAGNSYNEQFF
TRBJ2-1,TRBV5-5,NA,NA,TGTGCCAGCAGCTTTCAGGGGCCCCACAATGAGCAGTTCTTC,CASSFQGPHNEQFF
TRBJ2-3,TRBV10-1,NA,NA,TGCGCCAGCAGCCTTTATCCGGAAGATACGCAGTATTTT,CASSLYPEDTQYF
TRBJ2-2,TRBV9,NA,NA,TGTGCCAGCAGCGTAGAGACAGTGTCACCCGGGGAGCTGTTTTTT,CASSVETVSPGELFF
TRBJ2-5,TRBV11-2,NA,NA,TGTGCCAGCAGCGGGACGACCCTTCCGGAGACCCAGTACTTC,CASSGTTLPETQYF
TRBJ2-3,TRBV5-5,TRBD2,NA,TGTGCCAGCAGCTCGGGACTAATCACAGATACGCAGTATTTT,CASSSGLITDTQYF
TRBJ2-7,TRBV7-2,NA,once,TGTGCCAGCAGCTTAGCTCACGGCCACGAGCAGTACTTC,CASSLAHGHEQYF
TRBJ2-5,TRBV2,NA,NA,TGTGCCAGCAGTGAAGGAGTTCAAGAGACCCAGTACTTC,CASSEGVQETQYF
TRBJ2-1,TRBV10-1,TRBD2,NA,TGCGCCAGCAGCGGGACTAGAGGGAGCTCCTACAATGAGCAGTTCTTC,CASSGTRGSSYNEQFF
TRBJ2-2,TRBV18,TRBD1,NA,TGTGCCAGCTCACCACCAAGGGGACAGGGGCCCGGGGAGCTGTTTTTT,CASSPPRGQGPGELFF
TRBJ1-2,TRBV9,NA,NA,TGTGCCAGCAGCGTAGGACGGAATTATGGCTACACCTTC,CASSVGRNYGYTF
TRBJ1-4,TRBV5-4,NA,NA,TGTGCCAGCAGCTTGGGAACAGCGCTTAATGAAAAACTGTTTTTT,CASSLGTALNEKLFF
TRBJ2-7,TRBV11-2,NA,NA,TGTGCCAGCAGCTTAGCCGGGACAACCTTTTACGAGCAGTACTTC,CASSLAGTTFYEQYF
TRBJ2-1,TRBV2,NA,NA,TGTGCCAGCAGAAAAACTTCAAACCGGGACAATGAGCAGTTCTTC,CASRKTSNRDNEQFF
TRBJ2-4,TRBV7-2,NA,NA,TGTGCCAGCAGCTTAGCAGGTCCCCTAGCCAAAAACATTCAGTACTTC,CASSLAGPLAKNIQYF
TRBJ2-2,TRBV19,NA,NA,TGTGCCAGTATGGTTTGGGGAGACACCATAACCGGGGAGCTGTTTTTT,CASMVWGDTITGELFF
TRBJ2-1,TRBV4-1,TRBD2,few,TGCGCCAGCAGCCAAACTAGCGGGAGGGAATTCTTC,CASSQTSGREFF
TRBJ1-5,TRBV6-5,TRBD1,NA,TGTGCCAGCAGTCTAGACAGGGGAGATCAGCCCCAGCATTTT,CASSLDRGDQPQHF
TRBJ2-2,TRBV28,TRBD1,NA,TGTGCCAGCAGTTTTATCCTGAAAGGGGACAGGGGTACCGGGGAGCTGTTTTTT,CASSFILKGDRGTGELFF
TRBJ2-3,TRBV5-4,NA,NA,TGTGCCAGCAGCTTGGACAGGGAAGGTACGCAGTATTTT,CASSLDREGTQYF
TRBJ1-2,TRBV7-9,NA,NA,TGTGCCAGCAGCTCGGGGGGACGCCTGTATGGCTACACCTTC,CASSSGGRLYGYTF
TRBJ2-3,TRBV10-1,TRBD2,NA,TGCGCCAGCAGTGACCCGGGACTATACACAGATACGCAGTATTTT,CASSDPGLYTDTQYF
TRBJ1-1,TRBV28,NA,NA,TGTGCCAGCAGTTCCCGGACACCCGGGGTAGCTTTCTTT,CASSSRTPGVAFF
TRBJ2-7,TRBV7-2,NA,NA,TGTGCCAGCAGCCAGGGTTATAGCTCCTACGAGCAGTACTTC,CASSQGYSSYEQYF
TRBJ2-1,TRBV2,TRBD2,NA,TGTGCCAGCAGTGAAATGGGGGGGGTGCCCTACAATGAGCAGTTCTTC,CASSEMGGVPYNEQFF
TRBJ1-5,TRBV19,TRBD1,few,TGTGCCAGTAGTCCGGGGACAGAAAGCTTTGAGCCCCAGCATTTT,CASSPGTESFEPQHF
TRBJ2-1,TRBV28,NA,NA,TGTGCCAGCAGGCTAATAGCGGCGTACAATGAGCAGTTCTTC,CASRLIAAYNEQFF
TRBJ1-4,TRBV19,NA,NA,TGTGCCAGTAGTGACCGGGACTCCATCAGTGAAAAACTGTTTTTT,CASSDRDSISEKLFF
TRBJ1-1,TRBV19,NA,few,TGTGCCAGTAGTCCACGACAGGAATGGTACACTGAAGCTTTCTTT,CASSPRQEWYTEAFF
TRBJ2-2,TRBV7-9,NA,NA,TGTGCCAGCAGCTTAGCAGGTCACACCGGGGAGCTGTTTTTT,CASSLAGHTGELFF
TRBJ1-1,TRBV5-1,NA,once,TGCGCCAGCAGCCCACAAACAGGGATCAACACTGAAGCTTTCTTT,CASSPQTGINTEAFF